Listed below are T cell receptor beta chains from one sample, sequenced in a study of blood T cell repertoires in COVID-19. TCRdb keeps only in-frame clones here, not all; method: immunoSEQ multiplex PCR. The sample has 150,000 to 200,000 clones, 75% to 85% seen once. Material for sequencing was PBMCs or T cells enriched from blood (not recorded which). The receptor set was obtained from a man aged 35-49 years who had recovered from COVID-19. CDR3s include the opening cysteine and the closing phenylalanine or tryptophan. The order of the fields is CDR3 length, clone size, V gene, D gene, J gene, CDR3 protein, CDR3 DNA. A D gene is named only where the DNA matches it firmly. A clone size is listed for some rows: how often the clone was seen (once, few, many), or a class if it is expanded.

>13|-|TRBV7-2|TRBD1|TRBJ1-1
CASRRQGDTEAFF
TGTGCCAGCAGGCGACAGGGGGACACTGAAGCTTTCTTT
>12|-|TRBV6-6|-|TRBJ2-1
CASSYSETEQFF
TGTGCCAGCAGTTACAGCGAAACAGAGCAGTTCTTC
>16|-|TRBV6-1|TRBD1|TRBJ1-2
CASSEGGTGGNYGYTF
TGTGCCAGCAGTGAAGGTGGGACAGGGGGCAACTATGGCTACACCTTC
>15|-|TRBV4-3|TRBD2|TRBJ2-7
CASSQSGEGFYEQYF
TGCGCCAGCAGCCAATCTGGGGAGGGGTTCTACGAGCAGTACTTC
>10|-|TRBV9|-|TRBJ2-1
CASGGYEQFF
TGTGCCAGCGGGGGGTATGAGCAGTTCTTC
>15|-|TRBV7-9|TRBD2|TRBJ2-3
CASSFGLAVTDTQYF
TGTGCCAGCAGCTTTGGACTAGCGGTCACAGATACGCAGTATTTT
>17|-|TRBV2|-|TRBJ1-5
CASSTPRGGLEAGPQHF
TGTGCCAGCAGTACACCCCGGGGGGGACTTGAAGCTGGGCCCCAGCATTTT
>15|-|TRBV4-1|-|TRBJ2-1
CASSQGTGRANEQFF
TGCGCCAGCAGCCAAGGGACAGGGAGGGCCAATGAGCAGTTCTTC
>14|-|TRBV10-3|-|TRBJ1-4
CAISGGGRVEKLFF
TGTGCCATCAGTGGGGGGGGAAGGGTTGAAAAACTGTTTTTT
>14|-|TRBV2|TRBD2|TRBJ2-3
CASSELGGSAAQYF
TGTGCCAGCAGTGAGTTGGGCGGGAGCGCGGCGCAGTATTTT
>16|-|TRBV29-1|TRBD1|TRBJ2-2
CSVGRSGTVHTGELFF
TGCAGCGTTGGGAGGTCCGGGACAGTACACACCGGGGAGCTGTTTTTT
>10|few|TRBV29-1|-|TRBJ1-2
CSVESDGYTF
TGCAGCGTTGAATCGGATGGCTACACCTTC
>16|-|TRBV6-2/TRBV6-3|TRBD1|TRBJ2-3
CASSYDLDRAADTQYF
TGTGCCAGCAGTTACGATCTGGACAGGGCGGCAGATACGCAGTATTTT
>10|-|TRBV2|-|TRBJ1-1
CALSQGEAFF
TGTGCCCTTTCGCAGGGGGAAGCTTTCTTT
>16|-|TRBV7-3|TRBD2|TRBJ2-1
CASSQIAGLSYNEQFF
TGTGCCAGCAGCCAGATAGCGGGACTGTCCTACAATGAGCAGTTCTTC
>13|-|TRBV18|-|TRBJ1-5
CASSLQGLEPQHF
TGTGCCAGCTCACTGCAGGGGTTAGAGCCCCAGCATTTT
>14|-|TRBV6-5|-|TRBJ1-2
CASSRTGINYGYTF
TGTGCCAGCAGTCGCACCGGGATTAACTATGGCTACACCTTC
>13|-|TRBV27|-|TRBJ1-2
CASRMNLDYGYTF
TGTGCCAGCAGGATGAACTTAGACTATGGCTACACCTTC
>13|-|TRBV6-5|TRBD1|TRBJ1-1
CASSRGQSFEAFF
TGTGCCAGCAGCAGGGGACAGTCATTTGAAGCTTTCTTT
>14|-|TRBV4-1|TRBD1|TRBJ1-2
CASSFRDSNYGYTF
TGCGCCAGCAGCTTCCGGGACAGCAACTATGGCTACACCTTC
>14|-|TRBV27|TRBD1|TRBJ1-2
CASSSLRTGDGYTF
TGTGCCAGCAGTTCCCTTCGGACAGGGGATGGCTACACCTTC
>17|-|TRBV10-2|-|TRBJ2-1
CASSDLSPPRSYNEQFF
TGCGCCAGCAGTGATCTGAGCCCCCCTCGTTCCTACAATGAGCAGTTCTTC
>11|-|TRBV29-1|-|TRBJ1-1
CSGLEASEAFF
TGCAGCGGTTTAGAGGCGTCTGAAGCTTTCTTT
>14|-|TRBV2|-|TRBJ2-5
CASSEDRPQETQYF
TGTGCCAGCAGTGAAGACAGGCCACAAGAGACCCAGTACTTC
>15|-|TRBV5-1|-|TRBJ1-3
CASSQPGGSGNTIYF
TGCGCCAGCAGTCAGCCCGGGGGTAGTGGAAACACCATATATTTT
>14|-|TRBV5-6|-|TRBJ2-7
CASSPAGVLVEQYF
TGTGCCAGCAGCCCGGCAGGGGTACTGGTCGAGCAGTACTTC
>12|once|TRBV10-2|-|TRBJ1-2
CASTRREGGYTF
TGCGCCAGCACACGACGAGAGGGTGGCTACACCTTC
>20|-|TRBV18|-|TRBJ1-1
CASSPRLYRVPLQMNTEAFF
TGTGCCAGCTCACCACGATTATACAGGGTCCCACTCCAAATGAACACTGAAGCTTTCTTT
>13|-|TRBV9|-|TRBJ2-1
CASSAYGGNEQFF
TGTGCCAGCAGCGCCTATGGCGGCAATGAGCAGTTCTTC
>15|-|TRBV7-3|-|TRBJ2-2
CASSAQGTITGELFF
TGTGCCAGCAGCGCCCAGGGGACTATTACCGGGGAGCTGTTTTTT
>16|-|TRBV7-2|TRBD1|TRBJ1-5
CASSLGGTGGYQPQHF
TGTGCCAGCAGCTTAGGAGGGACAGGGGGGTATCAGCCCCAGCATTTT
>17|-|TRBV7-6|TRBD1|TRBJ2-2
CASSLEVRTGGTGELFF
TGTGCCAGCAGCTTAGAGGTCCGGACAGGGGGTACCGGGGAGCTGTTTTTT
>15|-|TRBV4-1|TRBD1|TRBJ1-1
CASSQVDRGPLGAFF
TGCGCCAGCAGCCAGGTCGACAGGGGGCCTTTAGGAGCTTTCTTT
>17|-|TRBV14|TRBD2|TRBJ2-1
CASSHQPSGGQYNEQFF
TGTGCCAGCAGCCACCAGCCTAGCGGGGGCCAATACAATGAGCAGTTCTTC
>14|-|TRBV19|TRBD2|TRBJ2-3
CASSMREGGDTQYF
TGTGCCAGTAGTATGCGGGAGGGCGGTGATACGCAGTATTTT
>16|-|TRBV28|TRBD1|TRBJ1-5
CASSSTGQAFNQPQHF
TGTGCCAGCAGTTCCACGGGACAGGCTTTCAATCAGCCCCAGCATTTT
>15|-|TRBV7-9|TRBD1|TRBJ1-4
CASSPGQGINEKLFF
TGTGCCAGCAGCCCGGGACAGGGGATTAATGAAAAACTGTTTTTT
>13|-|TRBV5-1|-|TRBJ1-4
CASSASQNEKLFF
TGCGCCAGCAGCGCGTCCCAAAATGAAAAACTGTTTTTT
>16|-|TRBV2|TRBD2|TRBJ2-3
CASSEVLAGWSDTQYF
TGTGCCAGCAGTGAGGTTCTAGCGGGATGGTCAGATACGCAGTATTTT
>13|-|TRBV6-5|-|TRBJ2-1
CASSYPLGQRLFF
TGTGCCAGCAGTTACCCGTTGGGGCAGAGGTTGTTCTTC
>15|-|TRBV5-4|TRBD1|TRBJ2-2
CASSFGQGRPGELFF
TGTGCCAGCAGCTTTGGACAGGGTAGACCCGGGGAGCTGTTTTTT